The 11 T cell receptor beta chains given below trace back to one sample, sequenced in a study of breast tumors, draining lymph nodes, adjacent tissues. In TCRdb, the multiplex PCR reads were re-called with MiXCR into one record per CDR3 protein. The sample has tens of thousands of distinct CDR3 sequences, approximately 30% seen once. The lymph nodes were axillary draining lymph nodes from breast cancer patients. Sequencing input: axillary lymph node tissue. These receptors came from a female donor with breast cancer. Some clones in this sample may be carry-over from other donors' samples.

The table lists this clonotype with many counts. This chain joins TRBV4-3 and TRBJ2-2; 9 nucleotides align to TRBD1. The J segment lost 7 bases and the V segment lost 2 bases, leaving 5 bases of the junction unmatched. Germline V lookup: CDR1 LGHNA, CDR2 YSLEER. The CDR3 has 15 residues. As DNA, the CDR3 is TGCGCCAGCAGCCAAAACAGGGGGCAGGGCGGGGAGCTGTTTTTT. This codes for CASSQNRGQGGELFF.

In this sample, this clonotype turned up a few times. Given a much more abundant clone one base away, this may be a read error. The chain has TRBV20-1 and TRBJ2-1; perhaps TRBD2 as D (5 bases). This CDR3 spans 11 amino acids. Germline V gives CDR1 DFQATT, CDR2 SNEGSKA (reference sequence). CDR3: CSAHLAGEQSF. For the CDR3, the DNA is TGCAGTGCTCACCTAGCAGGCGAGCAGTCCTTC.

This clonotype was observed many times. The chain links TRBV14 to TRBJ2-5, with D uncertain. V dropped 0 bases and J dropped 4 bases, with 12 bases sitting between them. CDR3 length equals 15 residues. The germline CDR1 and CDR2 sequences are SGHDN and FVKESK. The CDR3 DNA is TGTGCCAGCAGCCAAGACAGAGGTGTAGGAGAGACCCAGTACTTC. It translates to CASSQDRGVGETQYF.

This clonotype was recorded a few times. With a much larger clone just one base away, this may be a read error. J is TRBJ2-1 and V is TRBV7-3, with 9 nucleotides matching TRBD2. CDR3 length: 16 residues. Germline V CDR1 and CDR2: SGHTA, FQGTGA. V was pared by 1 base and J by 12 bases, with 13 bases of the junction left unmatched. For the CDR3, the DNA is TGTGCCAGCAGCTTAAGGGAGCTAGCGGGATCGGGCGGGCAGTTCTTC. Translating gives CASSLRELAGSGGQFF. The whole variable domain, remainder taken from reference TRBV7-3 and TRBJ2-1, is GAGVSQTPSNKVTEKGKYVELRCDPISGHTALYWYRQSLGQGPEFLIYFQGTGAADDSGLPNDRFFAVRPEGSVSTLKIQRTERGDSAVYLCASSLRELAGSGGQFFGPGTRLTVL.

Ten or more counts support this clonotype. CDR3 nucleotide sequence: TGCAGTGCTAGAGATCCGGGGACAGGGGGAAGAAACACCATATATTTT. Protein product: CSARDPGTGGRNTIYF. The V gene is TRBV20-1, the J gene TRBJ1-3; 11 bases match TRBD1. Germline V gene data show CDR1 as DFQATT and CDR2 as SNEGSKA (reference sequence). This CDR3 is built from 16 residues. Trimming at V came to 0 bases and at J to 5 bases, leaving 6 bases not matched to a gene.

The table lists this clonotype with many counts. This chain joins TRBV18 and TRBJ1-2, with 10 nucleotides matching TRBD1. Germline CDR1 KGHSH, CDR2 LQKENI. V dropped 3 bases and J dropped 8; count of bases not matched to a gene: 6. This CDR3 region has 14 residues. CDR3 sequence reads: CASSPGQGVRGYTF. Here the CDR3 DNA reads TGTGCCAGCTCACCCGGACAGGGGGTTCGAGGCTACACCTTC. The full variable domain, completed using reference TRBV18 and TRBJ1-2, is NAGVMQNPRHLVRRRGQEARLRCSPMKGHSHVYWYRQLPEEGLKFMVYLQKENIIDESGMPKERFSAEFPKEGPSILRIQQVVRGDSAAYFCASSPGQGVRGYTFGSGTRLTVV.

This clonotype was picked up a small number of times. With a much larger clone just one base away, this may be a read error. V gene TRBV6-2 or TRBV6-3 combines with J gene TRBJ1-6; TRBD1 might be the D (5 bases). Germline lookup yields CDR1 MNHEY and CDR2 SVGEGT. This CDR3 has 16 amino acids. CDR3 sequence: CANSFDSSSYNSPLHF. Written as DNA, the CDR3 is TGTGCCAACAGTTTCGACAGCAGCTCCTATAATTCACCCCTCCACTTT.

A word on this clonotype: The junction differs from germline at one of its ends, possibly a read error. This chain links TRBV4-3 with TRBJ1-2, with a tentative D call TRBD1 (5 bases). The CDR3 runs to 13 residues. Per the germline V gene, CDR1 is LGHNA and CDR2 is YSLEER. CDR3 sequence (DNA): TGCGCCAGGAGGGACCTCTCAAATAGGGGCTACGCCTTC. This translates into CARRDLSNRGYAF.

As concerns this clonotype: Here the CDR3 omits its conserved ending phenylalanine or tryptophan, so a read error is the likely source. The chain combines TRBV9 with TRBJ2-3; D gene unclear. V dropped 4 bases and J dropped 6 bases, with 12 bases sitting between them. Germline CDR1 SGDLS, CDR2 YYNGEE. The length of the CDR3 is 13 residues. The CDR3, as DNA: TGTGCCAGCAGCCCCTTTGGCGAGGATACGCAGTATTCT. The encoded protein is CASSPFGEDTQYS.

At least ten counts were recorded for this clonotype. J is TRBJ2-1 and V is TRBV20-1, with TRBD2 matching 9 bases. The length of the CDR3 is 17 residues. V lost 2 bases to trimming and J lost 0 bases; unmatched junction nucleotides: 8. Germline assignment: CDR1 DFQATT and CDR2 SNEGSKA (reference sequence). CDR3 coding DNA: TGCAGTGCTAGACCCCCCGGACTAGCGAGCTCCTACAATGAGCAGTTCTTC. As protein: CSARPPGLASSYNEQFF.

This clonotype was counted ten times or more. The rearrangement uses TRBV5-1 and TRBJ2-7; 7 nucleotides match TRBD2. The CDR3 runs 14 residues. The germline CDR1 and CDR2 sequences are SGHRS and YFSETQ. The V segment lost 2 bases and the J segment 4 bases; nucleotides outside the gene matches: 6. CDR3 sequence (DNA): TGCGCCAGCAGCTTAGGGACTACTAAATACGAGCAGTACTTC. Amino acid sequence: CASSLGTTKYEQYF.